This T cell receptor beta chain was captured by sequencing in a study of blood T cell repertoires in COVID-19. Study as a whole: Samples of COVID-19 (acute and convalescent) were obtained from the United States, Italy and Spain. T cells, B-cell-depleted T cells, or PBMCs provided the cDNA or gDNA that served as material.

The Seattle patients, enrolled during active infection, were followed longitudinally. In the original analysis: Estimates of nucleated cell counts were drawn from the amplification of reference gene primers. Assay: immunoSEQ multiplex PCR; the TCRdb copy retains only in-frame clones and omits some. V, J and clone size reflect that table, while D and trimming were determined from the DNA. The sample holds roughly 48,000 clones, approximately 95% seen once. Trimming pared 4 bases from V and 0 bases from J, leaving 10 bases between. This CDR3 contains 14 residues. This clone was picked up one time. Sequencing was done on a sample of peripheral blood. This clonotype was obtained from a man aged 60 to 75 with COVID-19, enrolled during active disease. This chain connects TRBV5-7 to TRBJ1-2; no clear D gene. TRBV5-7 is flagged as an ORF with uncertain function. CDR3 in DNA: TGTGCCAGCAGCCCTCGTTCGGCTAACTATGGCTACACCTTC. This gives the protein CASSPRSANYGYTF.